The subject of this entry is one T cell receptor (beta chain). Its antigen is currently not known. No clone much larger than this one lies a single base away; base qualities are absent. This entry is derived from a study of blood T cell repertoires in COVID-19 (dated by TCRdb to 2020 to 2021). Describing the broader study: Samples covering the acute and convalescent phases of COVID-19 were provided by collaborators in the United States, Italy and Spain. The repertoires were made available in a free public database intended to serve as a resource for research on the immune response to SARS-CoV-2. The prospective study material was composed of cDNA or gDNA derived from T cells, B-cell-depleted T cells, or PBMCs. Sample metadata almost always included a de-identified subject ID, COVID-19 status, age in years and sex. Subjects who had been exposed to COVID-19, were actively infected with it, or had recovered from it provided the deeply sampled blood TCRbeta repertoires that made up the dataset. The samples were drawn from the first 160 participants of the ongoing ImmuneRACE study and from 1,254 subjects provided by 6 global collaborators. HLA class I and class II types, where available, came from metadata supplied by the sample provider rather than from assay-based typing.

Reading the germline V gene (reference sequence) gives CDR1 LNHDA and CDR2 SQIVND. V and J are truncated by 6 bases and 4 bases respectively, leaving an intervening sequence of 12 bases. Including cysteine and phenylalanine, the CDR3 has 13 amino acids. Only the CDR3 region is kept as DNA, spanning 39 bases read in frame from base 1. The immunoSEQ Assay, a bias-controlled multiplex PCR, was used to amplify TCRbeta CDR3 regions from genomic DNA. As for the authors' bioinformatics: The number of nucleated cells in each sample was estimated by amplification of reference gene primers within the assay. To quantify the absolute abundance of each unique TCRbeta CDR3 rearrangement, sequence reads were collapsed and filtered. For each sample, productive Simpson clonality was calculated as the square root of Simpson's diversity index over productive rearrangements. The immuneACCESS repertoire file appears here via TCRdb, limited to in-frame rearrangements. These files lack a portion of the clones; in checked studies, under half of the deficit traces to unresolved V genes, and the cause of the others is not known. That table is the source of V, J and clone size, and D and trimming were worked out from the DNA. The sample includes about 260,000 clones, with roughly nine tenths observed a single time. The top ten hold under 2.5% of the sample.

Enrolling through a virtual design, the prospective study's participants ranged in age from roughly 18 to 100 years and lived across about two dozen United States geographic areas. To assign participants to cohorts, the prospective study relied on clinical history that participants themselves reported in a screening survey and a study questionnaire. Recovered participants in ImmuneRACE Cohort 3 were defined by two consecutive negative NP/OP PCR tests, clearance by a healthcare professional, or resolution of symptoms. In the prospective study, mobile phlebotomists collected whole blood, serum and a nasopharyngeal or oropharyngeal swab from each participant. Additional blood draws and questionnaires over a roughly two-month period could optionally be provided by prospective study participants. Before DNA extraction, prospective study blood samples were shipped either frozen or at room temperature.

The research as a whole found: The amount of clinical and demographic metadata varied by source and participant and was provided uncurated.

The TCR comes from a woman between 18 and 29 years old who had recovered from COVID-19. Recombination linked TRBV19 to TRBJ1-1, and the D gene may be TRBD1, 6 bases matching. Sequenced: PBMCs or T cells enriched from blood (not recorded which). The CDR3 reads CASSQSRGTEAFF. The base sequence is TGTGCCAGTAGCCAAAGCAGGGGCACTGAAGCTTTCTTT.